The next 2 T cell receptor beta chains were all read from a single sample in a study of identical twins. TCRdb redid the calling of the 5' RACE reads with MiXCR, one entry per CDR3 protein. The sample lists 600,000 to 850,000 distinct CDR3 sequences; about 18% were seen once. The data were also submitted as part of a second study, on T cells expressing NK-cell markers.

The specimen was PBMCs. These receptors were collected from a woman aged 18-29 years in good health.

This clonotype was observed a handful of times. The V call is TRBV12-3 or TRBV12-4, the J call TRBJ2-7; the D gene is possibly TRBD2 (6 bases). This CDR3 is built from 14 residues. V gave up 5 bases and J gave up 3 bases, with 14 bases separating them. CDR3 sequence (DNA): TGTGCCAGCAGTCCCCGGAGGGTGTTCTACGAGCAGTACTTC. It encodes CASSPRRVFYEQYF.

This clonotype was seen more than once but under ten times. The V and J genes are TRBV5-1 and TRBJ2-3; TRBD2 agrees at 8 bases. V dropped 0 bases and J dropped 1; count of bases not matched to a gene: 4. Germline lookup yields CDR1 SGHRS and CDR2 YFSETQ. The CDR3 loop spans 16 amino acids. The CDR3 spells CASSLDPGGGTDTQYF. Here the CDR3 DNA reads TGCGCCAGCAGCTTGGACCCGGGAGGGGGCACAGATACGCAGTATTTT. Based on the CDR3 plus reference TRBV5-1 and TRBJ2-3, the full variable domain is KAGVTQTPRYLIKTRGQQVTLSCSPISGHRSVSWYQQTPGQGLQFLFEYFSETQRNKGNFPGRFSGRQFSNSRSEMNVSTLELGDSALYLCASSLDPGGGTDTQYFGPGTRLTVL.